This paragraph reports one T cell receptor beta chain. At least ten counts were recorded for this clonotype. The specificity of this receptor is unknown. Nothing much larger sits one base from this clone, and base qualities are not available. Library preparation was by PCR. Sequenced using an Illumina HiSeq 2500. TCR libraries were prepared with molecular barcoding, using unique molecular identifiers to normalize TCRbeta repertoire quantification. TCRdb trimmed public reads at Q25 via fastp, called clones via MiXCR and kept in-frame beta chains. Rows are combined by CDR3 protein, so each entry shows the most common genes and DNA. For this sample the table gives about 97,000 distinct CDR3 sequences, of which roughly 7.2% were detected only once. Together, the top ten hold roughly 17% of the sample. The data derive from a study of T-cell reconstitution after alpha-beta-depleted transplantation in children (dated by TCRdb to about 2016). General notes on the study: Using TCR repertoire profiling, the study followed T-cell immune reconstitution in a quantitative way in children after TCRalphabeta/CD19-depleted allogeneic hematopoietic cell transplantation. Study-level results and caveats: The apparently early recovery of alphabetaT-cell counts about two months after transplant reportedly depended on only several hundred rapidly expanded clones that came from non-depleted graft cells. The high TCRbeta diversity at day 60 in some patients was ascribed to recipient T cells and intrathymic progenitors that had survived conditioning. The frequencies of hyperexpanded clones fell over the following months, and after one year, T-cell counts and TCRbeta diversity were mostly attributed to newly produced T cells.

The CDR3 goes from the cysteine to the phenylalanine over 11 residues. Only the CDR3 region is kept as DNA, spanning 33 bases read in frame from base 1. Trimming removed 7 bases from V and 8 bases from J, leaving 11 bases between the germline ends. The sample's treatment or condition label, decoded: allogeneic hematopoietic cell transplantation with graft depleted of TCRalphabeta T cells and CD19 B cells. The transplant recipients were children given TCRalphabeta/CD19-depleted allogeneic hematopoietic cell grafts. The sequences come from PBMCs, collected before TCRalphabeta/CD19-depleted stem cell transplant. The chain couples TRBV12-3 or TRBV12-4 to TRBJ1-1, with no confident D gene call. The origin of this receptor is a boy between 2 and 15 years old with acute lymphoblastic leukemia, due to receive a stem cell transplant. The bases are TGTGCCAGCACCCGGACCATGGAAGCTTTCTTT. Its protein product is CASTRTMEAFF.